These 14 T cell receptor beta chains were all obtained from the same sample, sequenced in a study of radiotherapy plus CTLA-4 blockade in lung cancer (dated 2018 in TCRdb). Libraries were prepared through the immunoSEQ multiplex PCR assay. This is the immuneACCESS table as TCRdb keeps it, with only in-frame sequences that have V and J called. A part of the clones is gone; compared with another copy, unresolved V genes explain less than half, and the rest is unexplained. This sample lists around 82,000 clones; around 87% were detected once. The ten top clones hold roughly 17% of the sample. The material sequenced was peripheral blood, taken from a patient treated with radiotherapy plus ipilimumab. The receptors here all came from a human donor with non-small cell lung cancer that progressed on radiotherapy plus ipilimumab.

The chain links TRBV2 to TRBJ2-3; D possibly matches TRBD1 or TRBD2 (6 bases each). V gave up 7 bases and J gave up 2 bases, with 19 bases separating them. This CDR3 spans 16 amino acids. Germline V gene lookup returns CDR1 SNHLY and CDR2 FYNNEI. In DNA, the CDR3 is TGTGCCAGCAACAGTGGGGGGACAAGAATCACAGATACGCAGTATTTT. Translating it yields CASNSGGTRITDTQYF.

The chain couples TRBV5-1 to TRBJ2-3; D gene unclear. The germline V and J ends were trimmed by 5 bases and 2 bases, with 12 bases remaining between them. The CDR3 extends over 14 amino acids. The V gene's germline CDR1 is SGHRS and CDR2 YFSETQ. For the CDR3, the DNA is TGCGCCAGCAGTCTTCGTATGGTCACAGATACGCAGTATTTT. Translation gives CASSLRMVTDTQYF.

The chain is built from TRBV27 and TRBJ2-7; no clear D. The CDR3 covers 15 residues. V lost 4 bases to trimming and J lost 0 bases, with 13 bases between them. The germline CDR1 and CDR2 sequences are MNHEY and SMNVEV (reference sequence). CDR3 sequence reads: CASSSGRVSSYEQYF. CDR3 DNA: TGTGCCAGCAGTTCCGGACGGGTTAGCTCCTACGAGCAGTACTTC.

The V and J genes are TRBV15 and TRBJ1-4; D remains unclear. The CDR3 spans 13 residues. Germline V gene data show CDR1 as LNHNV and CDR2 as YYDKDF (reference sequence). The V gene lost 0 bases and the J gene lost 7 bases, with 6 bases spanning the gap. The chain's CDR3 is CATSRDVGEKLFF. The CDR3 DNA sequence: TGTGCCACCAGCAGAGATGTTGGTGAAAAACTGTTTTTT.

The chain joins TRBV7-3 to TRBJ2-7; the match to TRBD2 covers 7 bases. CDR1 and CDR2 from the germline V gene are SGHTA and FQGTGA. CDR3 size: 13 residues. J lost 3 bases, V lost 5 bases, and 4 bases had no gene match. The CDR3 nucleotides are TGTGCCAGCAGCCGTGGACTAGGCTACGAGCAGTACTTC. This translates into CASSRGLGYEQYF.

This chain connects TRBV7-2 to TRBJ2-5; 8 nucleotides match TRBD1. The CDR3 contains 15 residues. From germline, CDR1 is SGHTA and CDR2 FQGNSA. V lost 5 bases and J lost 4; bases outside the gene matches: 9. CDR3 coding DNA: TGTGCCAGCAGCCATGGACAGGGAGGAGGAGAGACCCAGTACTTC. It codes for CASSHGQGGGETQYF.

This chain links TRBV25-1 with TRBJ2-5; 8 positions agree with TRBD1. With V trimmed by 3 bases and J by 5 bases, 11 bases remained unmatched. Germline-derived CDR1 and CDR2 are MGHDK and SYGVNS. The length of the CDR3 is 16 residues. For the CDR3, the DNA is TGTGCCAGCAGTGACCCGGACAGGGAGTTTTTGGAGACCCAGTACTTC. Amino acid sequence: CASSDPDREFLETQYF.

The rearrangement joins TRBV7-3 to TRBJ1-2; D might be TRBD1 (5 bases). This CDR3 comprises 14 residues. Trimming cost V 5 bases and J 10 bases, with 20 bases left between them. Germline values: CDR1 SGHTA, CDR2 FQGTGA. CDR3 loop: CASSLGKGSIAYTF. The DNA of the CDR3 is TGTGCCAGCAGCCTCGGGAAGGGGTCTATCGCCTACACCTTC. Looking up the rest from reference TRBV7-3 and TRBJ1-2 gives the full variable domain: GAGVSQTPSNKVTEKGKYVELRCDPISGHTALYWYRQSLGQGPEFLIYFQGTGAADDSGLPNDRFFAVRPEGSVSTLKIQRTERGDSAVYLCASSLGKGSIAYTFGSGTRLTVV.

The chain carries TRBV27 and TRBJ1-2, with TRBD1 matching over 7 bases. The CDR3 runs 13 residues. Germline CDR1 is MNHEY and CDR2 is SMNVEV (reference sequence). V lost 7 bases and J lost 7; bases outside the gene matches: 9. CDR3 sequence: CASTRQGRSGYTF. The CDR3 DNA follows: TGTGCCAGCACTAGACAGGGTAGAAGTGGCTACACCTTC.

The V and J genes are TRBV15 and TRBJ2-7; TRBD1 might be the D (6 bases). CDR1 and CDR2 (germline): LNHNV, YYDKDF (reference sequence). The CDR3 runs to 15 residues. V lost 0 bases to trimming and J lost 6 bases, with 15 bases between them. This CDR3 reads CATSRDLAGVGEQYF. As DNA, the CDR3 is TGTGCCACCAGCAGAGATCTTGCAGGGGTGGGCGAGCAGTACTTC.

The DNA of the CDR3 is TGCGCCAGCAGCTTGGCCCCCTGGACAGGGAACACTGAAGCTTTCTTT. Translating it yields CASSLAPWTGNTEAFF. This rearrangement joins TRBV5-1 to TRBJ1-1; 7 nucleotides match TRBD1. Germline V gene lookup returns CDR1 SGHRS and CDR2 YFSETQ. With 0 bases clipped from V and 1 base from J, the junction kept 6 bases outside the gene matches. This CDR3 spans 16 amino acids.

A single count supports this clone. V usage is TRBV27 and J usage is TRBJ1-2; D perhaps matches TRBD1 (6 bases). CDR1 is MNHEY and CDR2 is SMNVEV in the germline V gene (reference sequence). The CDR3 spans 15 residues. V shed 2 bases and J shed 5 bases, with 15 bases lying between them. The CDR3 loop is CASSLGQGTIYGYTF. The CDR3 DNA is TGTGCCAGCAGTTTAGGGCAGGGGACGATATATGGCTACACCTTC.

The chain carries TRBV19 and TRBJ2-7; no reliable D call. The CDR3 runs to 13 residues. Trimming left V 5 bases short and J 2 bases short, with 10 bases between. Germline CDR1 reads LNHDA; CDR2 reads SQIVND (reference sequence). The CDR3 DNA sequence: TGTGCCAGTAGTGGCGCCCCAGCCTACGAGCAGTACTTC. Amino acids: CASSGAPAYEQYF.

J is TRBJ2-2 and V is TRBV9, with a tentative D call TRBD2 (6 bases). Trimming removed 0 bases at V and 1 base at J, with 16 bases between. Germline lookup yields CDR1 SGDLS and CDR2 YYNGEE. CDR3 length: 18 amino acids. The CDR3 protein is CASSVVPLAALNTGELFF. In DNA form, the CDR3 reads TGTGCCAGCAGCGTAGTCCCATTAGCGGCCCTGAACACCGGGGAGCTGTTTTTT.